Following are 5 T cell receptor beta chains from one sample sequenced in a study of PD-L1 blockade in urothelial cancer. Repertoires were generated with immunoSEQ multiplex PCR, while TCRdb's copy carries only in-frame clones and drops some. The sample lists some 100,000 clones; about 90% were seen once. This specimen was PBMCs, taken around atezolizumab (anti-PD-L1) treatment. The receptors here all came from a woman aged 80 or over with urothelial cancer.

V usage is TRBV7-8 and J usage is TRBJ2-1; tentative D call: TRBD2 (5 bases). The germline CDR1 and CDR2 sequences are SGHVS and FQNEAQ. The CDR3 contains 12 residues. V was cut by 5 bases and J by 10 bases, with 12 bases left in between. The CDR3 nucleotides are TGTGCCAGCAGCCTCCTGCGAGGGGAGCAGTTCTTC. Encoded protein: CASSLLRGEQFF.

The V and J genes are TRBV7-2 and TRBJ1-1; a weak D match, TRBD1 (5 bases). CDR3 length: 15 residues. V was clipped by 4 bases and J by 2 bases, with 14 bases between them. Germline V gene lookup returns CDR1 SGHTA and CDR2 FQGNSA. CDR3 protein: CASSYLAGINTEAFF. CDR3 sequence (DNA): TGTGCCAGCAGCTATCTGGCAGGGATCAACACTGAAGCTTTCTTT.

The rearrangement uses TRBV12-5 and TRBJ2-1; 10 bases align to TRBD2. CDR1 and CDR2 from the germline V gene are LGHNT and FRNRAP. The CDR3 runs 15 residues. V lost 5 bases to trimming and J lost 9 bases; unmatched junction nucleotides: 10. The CDR3 bases are TGTGCTAGTGGTAAGGGGCTAGCGGGAGTCAGTGAGCAGTTCTTC. It specifies CASGKGLAGVSEQFF.

This clone came up once. The chain couples TRBV5-1 to TRBJ2-3, with D possibly TRBD1 on 5 matching bases. The CDR3 loop spans 16 amino acids. V lost 6 bases, J lost 1 base, and 18 bases lay in between. The germline V gene encodes CDR1 SGHRS and CDR2 YFSETQ. The CDR3 nucleotides are TGCGCCAGCAACCCTAGACAGCCTGGGGGCACAGATACGCAGTATTTT. Protein sequence: CASNPRQPGGTDTQYF.

This chain joins TRBV27 and TRBJ1-1; weak D call: TRBD1 (6 bases). CDR3 length: 16 residues. Germline lookup yields CDR1 MNHEY and CDR2 SMNVEV (reference sequence). V gave up 5 bases and J gave up 1 base, with 17 bases separating them. The CDR3 DNA reads as TGTGCCAGCAGTCGGAACAGGGAATCGGGGAACACTGAAGCTTTCTTT. Translation: CASSRNRESGNTEAFF.